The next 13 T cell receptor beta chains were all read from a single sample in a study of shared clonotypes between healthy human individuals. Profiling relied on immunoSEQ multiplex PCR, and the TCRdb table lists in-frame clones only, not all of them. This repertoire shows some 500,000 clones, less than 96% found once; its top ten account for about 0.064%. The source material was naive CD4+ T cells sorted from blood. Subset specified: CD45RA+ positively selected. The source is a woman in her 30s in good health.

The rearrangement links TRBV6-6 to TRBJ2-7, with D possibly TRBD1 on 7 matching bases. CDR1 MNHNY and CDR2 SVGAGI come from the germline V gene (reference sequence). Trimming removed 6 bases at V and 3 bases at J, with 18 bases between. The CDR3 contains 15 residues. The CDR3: CASSFSRRGLYEQYF. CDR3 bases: TGTGCCAGCAGCTTCTCCCGGAGGGGGCTCTACGAGCAGTACTTC.

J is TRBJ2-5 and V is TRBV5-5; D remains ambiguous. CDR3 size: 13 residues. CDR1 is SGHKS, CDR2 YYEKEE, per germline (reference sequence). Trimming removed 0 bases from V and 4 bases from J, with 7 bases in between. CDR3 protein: CASSLDWGETQYF. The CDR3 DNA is TGTGCCAGCAGCTTGGATTGGGGAGAGACCCAGTACTTC.

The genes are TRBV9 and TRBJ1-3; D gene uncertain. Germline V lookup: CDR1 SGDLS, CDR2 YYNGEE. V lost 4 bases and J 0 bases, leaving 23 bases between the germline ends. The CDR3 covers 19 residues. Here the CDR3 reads CASSIGRFSPLSSGNTIYF. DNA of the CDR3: TGTGCCAGCAGCATAGGACGATTTTCCCCATTGAGCTCTGGAAACACCATATATTTT.

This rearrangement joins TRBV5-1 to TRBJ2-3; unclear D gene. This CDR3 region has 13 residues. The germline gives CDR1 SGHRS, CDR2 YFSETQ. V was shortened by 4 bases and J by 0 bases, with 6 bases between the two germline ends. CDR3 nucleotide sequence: TGCGCCAGCAGCGAAACTAGCACAGATACGCAGTATTTT. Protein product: CASSETSTDTQYF.

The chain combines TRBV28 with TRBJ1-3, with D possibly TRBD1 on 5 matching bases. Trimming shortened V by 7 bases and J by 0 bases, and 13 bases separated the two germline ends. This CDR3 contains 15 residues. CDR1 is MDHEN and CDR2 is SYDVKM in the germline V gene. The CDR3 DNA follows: TGTGCCAGCATCACCCCCCAGGGCTCTGGAAACACCATATATTTT. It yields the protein CASITPQGSGNTIYF.

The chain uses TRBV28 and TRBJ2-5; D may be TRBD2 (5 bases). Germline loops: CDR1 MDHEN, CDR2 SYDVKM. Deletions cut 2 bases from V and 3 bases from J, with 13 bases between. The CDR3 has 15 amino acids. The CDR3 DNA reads TGTGCCAGCAGTTTAGCCCTAGCTGAGAAAGAGACCCAGTACTTC. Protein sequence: CASSLALAEKETQYF.

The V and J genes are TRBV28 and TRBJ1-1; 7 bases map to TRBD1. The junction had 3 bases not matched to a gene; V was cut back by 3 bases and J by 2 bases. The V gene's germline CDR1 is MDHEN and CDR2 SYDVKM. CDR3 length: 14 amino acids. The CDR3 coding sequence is TGTGCCAGCAGTTTGAGGGGGCTTAACACTGAAGCTTTCTTT. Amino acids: CASSLRGLNTEAFF.

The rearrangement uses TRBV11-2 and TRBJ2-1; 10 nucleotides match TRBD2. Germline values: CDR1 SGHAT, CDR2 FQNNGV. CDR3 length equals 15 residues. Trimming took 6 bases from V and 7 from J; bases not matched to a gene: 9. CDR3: CASRKAGGPWNEQFF. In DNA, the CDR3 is TGTGCCAGCAGGAAAGCGGGAGGGCCGTGGAATGAGCAGTTCTTC.

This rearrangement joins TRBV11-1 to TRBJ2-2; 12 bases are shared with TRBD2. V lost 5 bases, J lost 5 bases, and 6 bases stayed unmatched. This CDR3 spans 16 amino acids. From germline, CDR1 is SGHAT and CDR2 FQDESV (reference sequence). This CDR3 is CASSGLAGRNTGELFF. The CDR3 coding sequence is TGTGCCAGCAGCGGACTAGCGGGACGGAATACCGGGGAGCTGTTTTTT.

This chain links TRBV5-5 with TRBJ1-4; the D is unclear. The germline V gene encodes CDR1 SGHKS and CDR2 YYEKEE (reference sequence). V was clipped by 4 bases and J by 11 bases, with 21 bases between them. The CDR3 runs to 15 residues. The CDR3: CASSPLTPDDWKLFF. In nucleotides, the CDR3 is TGTGCCAGCAGCCCCCTGACACCCGATGATTGGAAACTGTTTTTT.

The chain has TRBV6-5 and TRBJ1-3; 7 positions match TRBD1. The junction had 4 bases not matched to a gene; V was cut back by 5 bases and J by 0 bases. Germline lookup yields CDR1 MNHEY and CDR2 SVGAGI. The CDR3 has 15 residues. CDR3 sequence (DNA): TGTGCCAGCAGTCTGACAGGGAGCTCTGGAAACACCATATATTTT. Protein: CASSLTGSSGNTIYF.

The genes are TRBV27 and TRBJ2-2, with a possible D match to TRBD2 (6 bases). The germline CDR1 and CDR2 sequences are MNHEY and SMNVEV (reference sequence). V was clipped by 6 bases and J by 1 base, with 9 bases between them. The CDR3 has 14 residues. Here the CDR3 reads CASRGLMNTGELFF. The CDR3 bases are TGTGCCAGCAGGGGACTTATGAACACCGGGGAGCTGTTTTTT.

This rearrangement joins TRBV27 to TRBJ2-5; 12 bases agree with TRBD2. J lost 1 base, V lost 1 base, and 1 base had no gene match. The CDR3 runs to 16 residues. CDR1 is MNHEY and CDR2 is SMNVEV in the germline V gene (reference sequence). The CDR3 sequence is CASSLWTSGIQETQYF. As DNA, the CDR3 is TGTGCCAGCAGTTTATGGACTAGCGGGATCCAAGAGACCCAGTACTTC.